This record concerns one TCR beta chain sequence. The target of this receptor is not known. Base qualities are not at hand, and no much larger clone is one base apart. A second Seattle source provided samples from volunteer blood donors who had recovered from COVID-19. Whole blood was collected in K2EDTA tubes by collaborating institutions according to the institutions' own protocols. For TCRbeta analysis, collaborators shipped samples in one of three forms: frozen whole blood, isolated PBMCs, or DNA extracted from either of those sample types. This sample stems from a study of blood T cell repertoires in COVID-19 (dated by TCRdb to between 2020 and 2021). Study-wide context: Samples covering the acute and convalescent phases of COVID-19 were provided by collaborators in the United States, Italy and Spain. The material from the prospective study consisted of cDNA or gDNA derived from T cells, B-cell-depleted T cells, or PBMCs. Subjects who had been exposed to COVID-19, were actively infected with it, or had recovered from it provided the deeply sampled blood TCRbeta repertoires that made up the dataset. The repertoires were released in a freely available public database intended as a resource for research on the immune response to SARS-CoV-2. Samples came from the ongoing ImmuneRACE study (first 160 participants) plus 1,254 subjects from 6 global collaborators. A de-identified subject ID, COVID-19 status, age in years and sex were almost always included in the sample metadata. Where HLA class I and class II types were available, the types were taken from metadata supplied by the sample provider, not from assay-based typing. Study-wide findings and limitations: Clinical and demographic metadata were provided uncurated, with the amount varying by source and participant.

The CDR3 goes from the cysteine to the phenylalanine over 14 residues. This entry keeps only the CDR3 DNA: 42 bases, framed from base 1. V loses 0 bases, J loses 7 bases, and the germline ends lie 12 bases apart. From a lookup of the germline V gene, CDR1 and CDR2 are ENHRY and SYGVKD. TCRbeta CDR3 regions were amplified from genomic DNA by means of the immunoSEQ Assay, a bias-controlled multiplex PCR. In the authors' own workflow: The number of nucleated cells in each sample was estimated by amplification of reference gene primers within the assay. To quantify the absolute abundance of each unique TCRbeta CDR3 rearrangement, sequence reads were collapsed and filtered. For each sample, productive Simpson clonality was calculated as the square root of Simpson's diversity index over productive rearrangements. What TCRdb holds here is the immuneACCESS table cut down to in-frame rearrangements. Part of the clones is not present; checked against another copy, under half of the missing clones reflect an unresolved V gene, and the others are unexplained. V and J calls and clone size follow that table, whereas D and trimming were derived from the DNA. Present in this sample are approximately 160,000 clones, under 85% of which were seen just once. Roughly 1.1% of the sample is held by the ten biggest clonotypes.

Sequencing was done on a sample of peripheral blood. The clonotype was recovered from a man in his 60s who had recovered from COVID-19. This chain is built from TRBV10-3 and TRBJ1-2, with the D gene too uncertain to name. Here the CDR3 is given as CAISESVSGLGYTF. The nucleotide sequence reads as follows: TGTGCCATCAGTGAGTCTGTGTCAGGACTTGGCTACACCTTC.